Below are 14 T cell receptor beta chains sequenced from a single sample in a study of T cell responses to AZD1222 COVID-19 vaccine. TCRdb keeps only in-frame clones here, not all; method: immunoSEQ multiplex PCR. The sample has 200,000 or so clones, 85% to 90% seen once. The sample consisted of peripheral blood, taken on day 0 of MenACWY control vaccination. The receptors were gathered from an adult in good health.

The chain joins TRBV5-1 to TRBJ2-7, with 7 positions matching TRBD2. The CDR3 is made up of 16 amino acids. The ends lost 0 bases at V and 0 bases at J; junction bases unmatched: 6. Germline V gene lookup returns CDR1 SGHRS and CDR2 YFSETQ. CDR3 nucleotide sequence: TGCGCCAGCAGCTTGGGAGCCAGCGGGATCTCCTACGAGCAGTACTTC. It encodes CASSLGASGISYEQYF.

This rearrangement joins TRBV7-9 to TRBJ2-7; D call uncertain. The CDR3 consists of 13 residues. V was clipped by 4 bases and J by 0 bases, with 7 bases between them. The V gene's germline CDR1 is SEHNR and CDR2 FQNEAQ (reference sequence). CDR3 DNA sequence: TGTGCCAGCAGCTCGCCCCGCTCCTACGAGCAGTACTTC. It is translated as CASSSPRSYEQYF.

This clone was seen just once. The chain links TRBV3-1 (or the pseudogene TRBV3-2) to TRBJ1-4, with D possibly TRBD1 on 5 matching bases. The V end was cut by 4 bases, the J end by 8 bases, with 14 bases between. The V gene's germline CDR1 is LGHDT and CDR2 YNNKEL (reference sequence). The CDR3 is made up of 14 amino acids. The CDR3 loop is CASSPDSFREKLFF. The CDR3 DNA is TGTGCCAGCAGCCCCGACAGCTTTCGAGAAAAACTGTTTTTT.

The chain has TRBV30 and TRBJ2-3; 7 positions agree with TRBD2. Germline V gene data show CDR1 as GTSNPN and CDR2 as SVGIG (reference sequence). The trim removed 7 bases at V and 3 bases at J, leaving 10 bases unmatched. The length of the CDR3 is 14 residues. CDR3 sequence: CALSGTRGTDTQYF. In DNA form, the CDR3 reads TGTGCCTTGAGCGGGACCCGAGGAACAGATACGCAGTATTTT.

This rearrangement joins TRBV29-1 to TRBJ1-1, with 7 bases lining up with TRBD1. The CDR3 consists of 14 residues. The germline CDR1 and CDR2 sequences are SQVTM and ANQGSEA. Trimming took 2 bases from V and 3 from J; bases not matched to a gene: 6. The CDR3 reads CSVERITGDTEAFF. The CDR3 region has the DNA TGCAGCGTTGAACGGATTACAGGGGACACTGAAGCTTTCTTT.

V and J are TRBV19 and TRBJ2-7; D possibly corresponds to TRBD2 (5 bases). CDR1 is LNHDA, CDR2 SQIVND, per germline (reference sequence). This CDR3 has 14 residues. With 2 bases removed from V and 2 bases from J, the gap between germline ends came to 10 bases. CDR3 sequence reads: CASSILPGTYEQYF. CDR3 DNA: TGTGCCAGTAGTATATTGCCGGGGACCTACGAGCAGTACTTC.

This clone has ten or more counts. This chain connects TRBV27 to TRBJ1-4, with TRBD1 matching 9 bases. After removal of 9 bases from V and 5 bases from J, the junction contained 10 bases not matched to a gene. This CDR3 is 15 amino acids long. CDR1 MNHEY and CDR2 SMNVEV come from the germline V gene (reference sequence). The CDR3 reads CASNSGTGKNEKLFF. In nucleotides, the CDR3 is TGTGCCAGTAATTCCGGGACAGGGAAAAATGAAAAACTGTTTTTT.

The chain uses TRBV19 and TRBJ2-3; 9 positions agree with TRBD1. V shed 3 bases and J 4 bases; nucleotides not matched to a gene: 8. The germline V gene encodes CDR1 LNHDA and CDR2 SQIVND (reference sequence). The CDR3 runs 16 residues. The CDR3 loop is CASSMGQGGVADTQYF. As DNA, the CDR3 is TGTGCCAGTAGTATGGGACAGGGAGGTGTTGCAGATACGCAGTATTTT.

V is TRBV30 and J is TRBJ1-6; TRBD1 is a possible D gene (5 bases). This CDR3 comprises 15 residues. Trimming cost V 3 bases and J 6 bases, with 15 bases left between them. Germline assignment: CDR1 GTSNPN and CDR2 SVGIG (reference sequence). The CDR3 DNA follows: TGTGCCTGGAGGACAGCGCAGGAATTTAATTCACCCCTCCACTTT. Translation gives CAWRTAQEFNSPLHF.

This chain links TRBV7-2 with TRBJ1-2, with TRBD1 matching 8 bases. J was trimmed by 10 bases and V by 3 bases; bases with no gene match: 13. The CDR3 has 15 amino acids. CDR1 and CDR2 (germline): SGHTA, FQGNSA. CDR3 residues: CASSFLVETGADYTF. The CDR3 bases are TGTGCCAGCAGCTTTTTGGTCGAGACAGGGGCTGACTACACCTTC. The whole variable domain, filled in from reference TRBV7-2 and TRBJ1-2, reads GAGVSQSPSNKVTEKGKDVELRCDPISGHTALYWYRQSLGQGLEFLIYFQGNSAPDKSGLPSDRFSAERTGGSVSTLTIQRTQQEDSAVYLCASSFLVETGADYTFGSGTRLTVV.

This chain joins TRBV3-1 (or the pseudogene TRBV3-2) and TRBJ1-2; possibly TRBD1 for D (6 bases). V lost 5 bases, J lost 4 bases, and 11 bases lay in between. Germline lookup yields CDR1 LGHDT and CDR2 YNNKEL (reference sequence). The CDR3 sequence is 13 residues long. As DNA, the CDR3 is TGTGCCAGCAGCTATGACAGGTCCTATGGCTACACCTTC. Protein sequence: CASSYDRSYGYTF.

The chain joins TRBV5-1 to TRBJ1-1; possible D gene TRBD1, 5 bases. V dropped 6 bases and J dropped 4 bases, with 19 bases sitting between them. CDR1 is SGHRS and CDR2 is YFSETQ in the germline V gene. This CDR3 comprises 15 residues. CDR3 region: CASKSSRAVGTEAFF. The CDR3 DNA sequence: TGCGCCAGCAAAAGTTCCAGGGCGGTGGGCACTGAAGCTTTCTTT.

The table lists this clone with a few counts. The rearrangement joins TRBV28 to TRBJ2-7, with D unresolved. This CDR3 region has 15 residues. Per the germline V gene, CDR1 is MDHEN and CDR2 is SYDVKM. With 3 bases removed from V and 2 bases from J, the gap between germline ends came to 14 bases. The CDR3 DNA follows: TGTGCCAGCAGTTTTCTGCGTTCCAATACCTACGAGCAGTACTTC. Translation gives CASSFLRSNTYEQYF.

This clone has only a few counts. The chain carries TRBV28 and TRBJ1-5, with 9 positions matching TRBD1. This CDR3 is built from 16 residues. Trimming at V came to 7 bases and at J to 3 bases, leaving 10 bases not matched to a gene. Germline CDR1 MDHEN, CDR2 SYDVKM. The DNA of the CDR3 is TGTGCCAGCACCGACAGGGGGTTGAGGGACAATCAGCCCCAGCATTTT. Translating it yields CASTDRGLRDNQPQHF.